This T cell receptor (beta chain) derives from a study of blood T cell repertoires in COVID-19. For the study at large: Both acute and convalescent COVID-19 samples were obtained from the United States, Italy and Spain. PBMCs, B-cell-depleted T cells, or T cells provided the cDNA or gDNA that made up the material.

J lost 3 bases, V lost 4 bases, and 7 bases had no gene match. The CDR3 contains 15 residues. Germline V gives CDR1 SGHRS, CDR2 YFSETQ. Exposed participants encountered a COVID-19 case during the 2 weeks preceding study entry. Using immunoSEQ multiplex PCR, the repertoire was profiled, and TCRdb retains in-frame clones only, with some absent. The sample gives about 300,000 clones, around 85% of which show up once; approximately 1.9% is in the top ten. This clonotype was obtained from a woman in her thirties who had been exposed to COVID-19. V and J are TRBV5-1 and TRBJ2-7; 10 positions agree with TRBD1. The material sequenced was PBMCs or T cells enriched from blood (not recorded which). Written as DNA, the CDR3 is TGCGCCAGCAGCCCCAGGACAGGGGGATTCTACGAGCAGTACTTC. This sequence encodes CASSPRTGGFYEQYF.